The T cell receptor (beta chain) described here comes from a study of shared T cell receptors in the human thymus. This clone was picked up one time. Measured with immunoSEQ multiplex PCR; TCRdb has only the in-frame clones, and not every one. The data show 600,000 to 900,000 clones, approximately 85% seen once. The ends were cut back, 3 bases at V and 6 bases at J, with 30 bases in the middle. Per germline, CDR1 MDHEN and CDR2 SYDVKM. This CDR3 has 19 residues. The sample also formed part of further work on human thymus T cells. From that second work: Donors were healthy Finnish infants having corrective surgery for congenital heart defects. Thymus tissue for the work was resected from patients undergoing corrective heart surgery. Both thymic and peripheral blood repertoires showed apparently biased V and J usage. In unrelated individuals, thymic repertoires overlapped highly, according to related research.

This clonotype was sampled from a girl under two years old with a congenital heart defect. This chain joins TRBV28 and TRBJ2-7, with D perhaps matching TRBD2 (5 bases). Sequenced sample: thymocytes. CDR3 residues: CASSFGSSGKRWGIGEQYF. In DNA, the CDR3 is TGTGCCAGCAGTTTCGGGTCGAGCGGCAAGCGCTGGGGAATAGGCGAGCAGTACTTC.